Presented here are 29 T cell receptor beta chains from one specimen sequenced in a study of CD8 T cells in ankylosing spondylitis. One entry per CDR3 protein results from TCRdb running MiXCR on the 5' RACE reads. The table lists 150,000 to 200,000 distinct CDR3 sequences, more than 9% of them singletons. The sequenced material came from blood, either unsorted or a sorted T cell fraction (not recorded which). These receptor sequences come from a male donor with ankylosing spondylitis or in good health (not recorded which).

The table lists this clonotype with many counts. V gene TRBV15 combines with J gene TRBJ2-1; D not certain. The V and J ends lost 0 bases and 5 bases respectively, with 8 bases between them. The CDR3 sequence is 14 residues long. Germline lookup yields CDR1 LNHNV and CDR2 YYDKDF (reference sequence). Written as DNA, the CDR3 is TGTGCCACCAGCAGAGATCTGATAGACAATGAGCAGTTCTTC. It specifies CATSRDLIDNEQFF. Looking up the rest from reference TRBV15 and TRBJ2-1 gives the full variable domain: DAMVIQNPRYQVTQFGKPVTLSCSQTLNHNVMYWYQQKSSQAPKLLFHYYDKDFNNEADTPDNFQSRRPNTSFCFLDIRSPGLGDTAMYLCATSRDLIDNEQFFGPGTRLTVL.

Concerning this clonotype itself: Being one base from a much bigger clone, this may be a read error. The chain is built from TRBV15 and TRBJ1-1; D gene uncertain. With 1 base removed from V and 3 bases from J, the gap between germline ends came to 9 bases. The CDR3 sequence is 14 residues long. Looked up from germline, CDR1 is LNHNV and CDR2 is YYDKDF (reference sequence). DNA for the CDR3: TGTGCCACCAGCAGAGCGCCGGCGTACACTGAAGCTTTCTTT. It codes for CATSRAPAYTEAFF.

This clonotype was detected ten times or more. This chain joins TRBV5-1 and TRBJ2-2; D not certain. The germline V gene has CDR1 SGHRS and CDR2 YFSETQ. CDR3 length: 15 residues. Deletions cut 0 bases from V and 4 bases from J, with 10 bases between. This chain's CDR3 is CASSLVVQATGELFF. CDR3 in DNA: TGCGCCAGCAGCTTGGTGGTCCAGGCCACCGGGGAGCTGTTTTTT.

This clonotype was seen a handful of times. The genes are TRBV2 and TRBJ2-5; 8 bases align to TRBD2. CDR1 SNHLY and CDR2 FYNNEI come from the germline V gene. V lost 8 bases, J lost 1 base, and 6 bases stayed unmatched. CDR3 size: 14 residues. DNA for the CDR3: TGTGCCAGCCGGACTAGCCCCCTCCAAGAGACCCAGTACTTC. The encoded protein is CASRTSPLQETQYF.

This clonotype appeared many times. V usage is TRBV6-1 and J usage is TRBJ2-7, with 10 bases aligning to TRBD1. The CDR3 is made up of 14 amino acids. V gave up 6 bases and J gave up 4 bases; unmatched junction bases: 6. Germline CDR1 reads MNHNS; CDR2 reads SASEGT. DNA of the CDR3: TGTGCCAGCAGATCCGGGACAGGGGTATACGAGCAGTACTTC. It translates to CASRSGTGVYEQYF.

Ten or more counts support this clonotype. The chain uses TRBV10-3 and TRBJ2-5; tentative D call: TRBD2 (6 bases). Germline loops: CDR1 ENHRY, CDR2 SYGVKD. The CDR3 is 14 amino acids. Trimming left V 2 bases short and J 2 bases short, with 9 bases between. In DNA form, the CDR3 reads TGTGCCATCAGTGAGGGACTAAAGCAAGAGACCCAGTACTTC. This translates into CAISEGLKQETQYF.

This clonotype was counted a few times. J is TRBJ1-5 and V is TRBV6-5; maybe TRBD1 (6 bases). The CDR3 totals 14 residues. Trimming removed 2 bases from V and 1 base from J, with 6 bases in between. Germline CDR1 is MNHEY and CDR2 is SVGAGI. CDR3 in amino acids: CASSYQGSNQPQHF. In DNA form, the CDR3 reads TGTGCCAGCAGTTACCAGGGGAGCAATCAGCCCCAGCATTTT.

This clonotype was seen at least ten times. J is TRBJ2-7 and V is TRBV2; D is ambiguous. V dropped 2 bases and J dropped 2 bases, with 7 bases sitting between them. Germline loops: CDR1 SNHLY, CDR2 FYNNEI. CDR3 length: 13 residues. For the CDR3, the DNA is TGTGCCAGCAGTGAACTCTTACCCTACGAGCAGTACTTC. Protein sequence: CASSELLPYEQYF.

This clonotype was detected ten times or more. The chain uses TRBV25-1 and TRBJ1-1; 9 bases match TRBD1. CDR3 size: 13 residues. Trimming took 6 bases from V and 1 from J; bases not matched to a gene: 0. From germline, CDR1 is MGHDK and CDR2 SYGVNS. The CDR3 reads CASRGQGNTEAFF. Here the CDR3 DNA reads TGTGCCAGCAGGGGACAGGGGAACACTGAAGCTTTCTTT.

With respect to this clonotype: One base away lies a much larger clone, so this may be a sequencing read error. The chain uses TRBV11-2 and TRBJ2-3; no clear D gene. The V end was cut by 2 bases, the J end by 0 bases, with 9 bases between. This CDR3 region has 15 residues. Germline V CDR1 and CDR2: SGHAT, FQNNGV. CDR3 bases: TGTGCCAGCAGCTTAACAGTATTAAGCACAGATACGCAGTATTTT. Encoded protein: CASSLTVLSTDTQYF.

In this sample, this clonotype turned up many times. This rearrangement joins TRBV20-1 to TRBJ2-3, with D perhaps TRBD2 (6 bases). Per the germline V gene, CDR1 is DFQATT and CDR2 is SNEGSKA (reference sequence). The ends were cut back, 0 bases at V and 5 bases at J, with 21 bases in the middle. The CDR3 contains 17 residues. CDR3 amino acids: CSARENPRSGRGDTQYF. The CDR3 nucleotides are TGCAGTGCTAGAGAAAATCCCCGTTCGGGGCGGGGAGATACGCAGTATTTT.

In DNA form, the CDR3 reads TGTGCCAGCAGTTTGGTAGCTCACCAAGAGACCCAGTACTTC. It encodes CASSLVAHQETQYF. The gene calls are TRBV12-3 or TRBV12-4 and TRBJ2-5; D gene ambiguous. The CDR3 contains 14 residues. Deletions cut 3 bases from V and 0 bases from J, with 8 bases between.

This clonotype was seen repeatedly, ten times or more. This chain links TRBV29-1 with TRBJ2-5, with 9 bases fitting TRBD1. The CDR3 is 14 amino acids. CDR1 and CDR2 from the germline V gene are SQVTM and ANQGSEA. V gave up 2 bases and J gave up 4 bases; unmatched junction bases: 5. CDR3 bases: TGCAGCGTTGAAAAGACAGGGGGTCGAGAGACCCAGTACTTC. Translating it yields CSVEKTGGRETQYF.

This clonotype was seen repeatedly, ten times or more. The V gene is TRBV10-2, the J gene TRBJ2-6; perhaps TRBD2 as D (5 bases). Deletions cut 4 bases from V and 0 bases from J, with 10 bases between. The CDR3 loop spans 16 amino acids. CDR1 is WSHSY, CDR2 SAAADI, per germline. The CDR3 DNA sequence: TGCGCCAGCAGTGTGATAGCGTTCTCTGGGGCCAACGTCCTGACTTTC. Its protein product is CASSVIAFSGANVLTF.

This clonotype was counted at least ten times. The V call is TRBV15, the J call TRBJ2-3; 8 bases match TRBD2. The CDR3 consists of 16 residues. Germline assignment: CDR1 LNHNV and CDR2 YYDKDF (reference sequence). V shed 4 bases and J 2 bases; nucleotides not matched to a gene: 8. The CDR3 loop is CATSTQLAGPTDTQYF. The CDR3 bases are TGTGCCACCAGCACACAATTAGCGGGGCCCACAGATACGCAGTATTTT. Variable domain in full (rest from reference TRBV15 and TRBJ2-3): DAMVIQNPRYQVTQFGKPVTLSCSQTLNHNVMYWYQQKSSQAPKLLFHYYDKDFNNEADTPDNFQSRRPNTSFCFLDIRSPGLGDTAMYLCATSTQLAGPTDTQYFGPGTRLTVL.

This clonotype was counted between two and nine times. This chain connects TRBV20-1 to TRBJ2-5, with 10 bases aligning to TRBD2. The germline CDR1 and CDR2 sequences are DFQATT and SNEGSKA (reference sequence). J gave up 5 bases and V 6 bases, and 3 bases lay outside the gene matches. The CDR3 has 12 residues. The CDR3 region has the DNA TGCAGTGCCGGACTAGCGGAGGAGACCCAGTACTTC. Encoded protein: CSAGLAEETQYF.

Ten or more counts support this clonotype. V usage is TRBV10-3 and J usage is TRBJ2-7; weak D call: TRBD1 (5 bases). The germline V and J ends were trimmed by 10 bases and 0 bases, with 10 bases remaining between them. CDR1 is ENHRY, CDR2 SYGVKD, per germline. This CDR3 is built from 12 residues. The CDR3 protein is CASRQSSYEQYF. The CDR3 DNA reads TGTGCCAGCAGACAGTCCTCCTACGAGCAGTACTTC.

This clonotype was seen at least ten times. This chain uses TRBV9 with TRBJ1-1; tentative D call: TRBD1 (5 bases). The V end lost 5 bases, the J end lost 2 bases, and 13 bases lay between the germline ends. This CDR3 spans 14 amino acids. CDR1 is SGDLS, CDR2 YYNGEE, per germline. DNA for the CDR3: TGTGCCAGCAGTTCGGGGCTTTTTAACACTGAAGCTTTCTTT. It translates to CASSSGLFNTEAFF.

Many counts were recorded for this clonotype. CDR3 sequence reads: CASSGERTGGALGNTEAFF. The CDR3 nucleotides are TGTGCCAGCAGTGGGGAGAGGACAGGGGGCGCATTGGGGAACACTGAAGCTTTCTTT. The chain has TRBV6-1 and TRBJ1-1, with TRBD1 matching over 11 bases. The CDR3 totals 19 residues. With 4 bases clipped from V and 1 base from J, the junction kept 14 bases outside the gene matches. Germline CDR1 and CDR2: MNHNS and SASEGT.

The chain links TRBV19 to TRBJ2-4; no reliable D call. Germline-derived CDR1 and CDR2 are LNHDA and SQIVND (reference sequence). The CDR3 covers 14 residues. V was clipped by 6 bases and J by 4 bases, with 13 bases between them. The CDR3 here is CASSQIGEKNIQYF. In DNA form, the CDR3 reads TGTGCCAGTAGCCAAATAGGAGAGAAAAACATTCAGTACTTC.

In its sample, this clonotype was seen many times. The V and J genes are TRBV12-3 or TRBV12-4 and TRBJ2-1; D uncertain. The CDR3 extends over 12 amino acids. V lost 2 bases and J 8 bases, leaving 7 bases between the germline ends. In DNA, the CDR3 is TGTGCCAGCAGTTTATCTCCAGATGAGCAGTTCTTC. Translating it yields CASSLSPDEQFF.

This clonotype was detected a few times. The V gene is TRBV7-9, the J gene TRBJ2-3; no clear D gene. The CDR3 extends over 15 amino acids. With 3 bases removed from V and 5 bases from J, the gap between germline ends came to 15 bases. Per the germline V gene, CDR1 is SEHNR and CDR2 is FQNEAQ (reference sequence). The CDR3 loop is CASSFTNMRRDTQYF. The CDR3 DNA follows: TGTGCCAGCAGCTTCACGAACATGCGACGAGATACGCAGTATTTT.

This chain connects TRBV6-1 to TRBJ2-3, with 7 bases matching TRBD1. Germline-derived CDR1 and CDR2 are MNHNS and SASEGT. Unmatched junction bases numbered 12, after V lost 5 bases and J lost 4 bases. This CDR3 spans 16 amino acids. The CDR3, as DNA: TGTGCCAGCAGTACCCGGACAGGAAGATCCCCAGATACGCAGTATTTT. Translation gives CASSTRTGRSPDTQYF.

The sample holds many counts of this clonotype. The rearrangement uses TRBV4-3 and TRBJ2-1, with TRBD1 matching 9 bases. V shed 3 bases and J 3 bases; nucleotides not matched to a gene: 3. The CDR3 sequence is 15 residues long. CDR1 is LGHNA, CDR2 YSLEER, per germline. As DNA, the CDR3 is TGCGCCAGCAGCCACCGGACAGGGGACTACAATGAGCAGTTCTTC. Its translation: CASSHRTGDYNEQFF.

To note about this clonotype: This may be a read error: a much more frequent sequence differs by one nucleotide. The rearrangement links TRBV14 to TRBJ2-5, with D uncertain. This CDR3 is built from 12 residues. Germline assignment: CDR1 SGHDN and CDR2 FVKESK. DNA of the CDR3: TGTGTCAGCAGCCGGGTGACGGAGACCCAGTACTTC. It translates to CVSSRVTETQYF.

At least ten counts were recorded for this clonotype. The chain links TRBV9 to TRBJ2-3, with 7 bases that match TRBD1. Germline V gene data show CDR1 as SGDLS and CDR2 as YYNGEE. The J segment lost 0 bases and the V segment lost 0 bases, leaving 10 bases of the junction unmatched. The CDR3 loop spans 18 amino acids. The CDR3 DNA reads TGTGCCAGCAGCGTAGAAGATAGGGGGCCCTCTAGCACAGATACGCAGTATTTT. Encoded protein: CASSVEDRGPSSTDTQYF.

The chain links TRBV20-1 to TRBJ2-3; 12 bases match TRBD2. This CDR3 spans 15 amino acids. V was pared by 3 bases and J by 4 bases, with 5 bases of the junction left unmatched. CDR1 DFQATT and CDR2 SNEGSKA come from the germline V gene (reference sequence). In DNA form, the CDR3 reads TGCAGTGCTAGTAAAACTAGCGGGAGGCCAGATACGCAGTATTTT. This codes for CSASKTSGRPDTQYF.

This clonotype has at least ten counts. This sequence joins TRBV29-1 and TRBJ2-1, with a possible D match to TRBD1 (6 bases). This CDR3 is built from 14 residues. Deletions cut 5 bases from V and 0 bases from J, with 11 bases between. CDR1 SQVTM and CDR2 ANQGSEA come from the germline V gene. CDR3 sequence (DNA): TGCAGCGTTTCTCAGGGGAGCTCCTACAATGAGCAGTTCTTC. Residues: CSVSQGSSYNEQFF.

The chain links TRBV7-2 to TRBJ1-1; 9 nucleotides agree with TRBD1. CDR1 is SGHTA and CDR2 is FQGNSA in the germline V gene. V trimming: 5 bases; J trimming: 10 bases; junction bases outside the gene matches: 11. The CDR3 spans 14 residues. The CDR3 sequence is CASSINRGQKVAFF. The CDR3 bases are TGTGCCAGCAGCATTAACAGGGGGCAGAAGGTAGCTTTCTTT.